Below, one TCR beta chain is given with its context. Its recognized antigen is unknown. Base qualities were left out, and no much larger clone turns up one base away. The data originate from a study of blood T cell repertoires in COVID-19 (dated by TCRdb to the early 2020s). Study-wide context: The collaborator samples originated in the United States, Italy and Spain and spanned the acute and convalescent phases of COVID-19. The prospective study material was composed of cDNA or gDNA derived from T cells, B-cell-depleted T cells, or PBMCs. The dataset comprised deeply sampled blood TCRbeta repertoires from subjects exposed to, actively infected with, or recovered from COVID-19. A freely available public database, intended as a resource for researchers studying the immune response to SARS-CoV-2, is where the repertoires were released. Samples came from the ongoing ImmuneRACE study (first 160 participants) plus 1,254 subjects from 6 global collaborators. Sample metadata almost always included a de-identified subject ID, COVID-19 status, age in years and sex. HLA class I and class II types, where available, came from metadata supplied by the sample provider rather than from assay-based typing.

TCRbeta CDR3 regions were amplified from genomic DNA using the immunoSEQ Assay, a bias-controlled multiplex PCR. On the authors' methods: The number of nucleated cells in each sample was estimated from the amplification of reference gene primers within the assay. To quantify the absolute abundance of each unique TCRbeta CDR3 rearrangement, sequence reads were collapsed and filtered. Productive Simpson clonality was computed per sample as the square root of Simpson's diversity index over productive rearrangements. As stored in TCRdb, this immuneACCESS dataset retains in-frame rearrangements with V and J assigned. A fraction of the clones does not appear; measured against another copy, unresolved V genes explain less than half of the discrepancy, and the remainder lacks a known reason. The V and J calls and clone size come from that table; D and trimming were worked out from the DNA. The sample table shows about 290,000 clones, and around 90% are seen once. Of the sample, 1.7% falls within the top ten clones.

Via the germline V gene (reference sequence), CDR1 is SEHNR and CDR2 FQNEAQ. The CDR3 covers 13 residues, taking in both the cysteine and the phenylalanine. Of all the DNA, just the CDR3 is kept, 39 bases in frame from base 1. Enrolling through a virtual design, the prospective study's participants ranged in age from roughly 18 to 90 years and lived across more than 20 United States geographic areas. Cohort assignment in the prospective study relied on participant-reported clinical history from a screening survey and a study questionnaire. Recovered participants in ImmuneRACE Cohort 3 were defined as having two consecutive negative NP/OP PCR tests, clearance from a healthcare professional, or resolution of symptoms. In the prospective study, whole blood, serum and a nasopharyngeal or oropharyngeal swab were collected from each participant by mobile phlebotomists. Over a roughly 2-month period, participants in the prospective study had the option of providing additional blood draws and questionnaires. Before DNA extraction, blood samples from the prospective study were shipped at room temperature or frozen.

Results and caveats for the whole study, not just this receptor: Clinical and demographic metadata were provided uncurated, with the amount varying by source and participant.

Sequencing used PBMCs or T cells enriched from blood (not recorded which). The source is a woman aged 40 to 50 who had recovered from COVID-19. Here the chain combines TRBV7-9 and TRBJ1-1; TRBD1 lines up with 8 middle nucleotides. The CDR3 has the sequence CYGTGSLNTEAFF. The nucleotide sequence is given as TGTTATGGGACAGGCTCCCTAAACACTGAAGCTTTCTTT.